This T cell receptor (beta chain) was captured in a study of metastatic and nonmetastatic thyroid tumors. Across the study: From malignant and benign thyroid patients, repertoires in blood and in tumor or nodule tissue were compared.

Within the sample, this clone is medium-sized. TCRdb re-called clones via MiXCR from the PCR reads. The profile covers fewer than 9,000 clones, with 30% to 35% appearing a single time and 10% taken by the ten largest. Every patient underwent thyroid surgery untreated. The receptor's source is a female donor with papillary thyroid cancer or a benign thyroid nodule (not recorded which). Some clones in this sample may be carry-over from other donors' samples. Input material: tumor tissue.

The CDR3 here is CASTWRLAVGETQYF. In nucleotides, the CDR3 is TGTGCCAGCACTTGGCGACTAGCGGTTGGGGAGACCCAGTACTTC. This chain uses TRBV6-1 with TRBJ2-5, with 9 bases that match TRBD2. CDR3 length: 15 amino acids. Germline loops: CDR1 MNHNS, CDR2 SASEGT. With 7 bases clipped from V and 5 bases from J, the junction kept 11 bases outside the gene matches.